Each of the 32 T cell receptor beta chains below was sequenced from the same sample in a study of T cell repertoires in cytomegalovirus infection. A single record per CDR3 protein comes from TCRdb applying MiXCR to the reads. The table lists about 250,000 distinct CDR3 sequences, approximately 17% of them singletons. The sample comprised CD8+ T cells from PBMCs. These receptor sequences come from a human donor in good health (CMV status not recorded). Some clones in this sample may be carry-over from other donors' samples.

This chain links TRBV19 with TRBJ1-2; D is undetermined. CDR3 size: 14 residues. Per germline, CDR1 LNHDA and CDR2 SQIVND (reference sequence). V was shortened by 7 bases and J by 2 bases, with 14 bases between the two germline ends. In nucleotides, the CDR3 is TGTGCCAGTAAGGAGGCTGGTGAAAACTATGGCTACACCTTC. This encodes CASKEAGENYGYTF.

With respect to this clonotype: One base away lies a much larger clone, so this may be a sequencing read error. This chain uses TRBV27 with TRBJ1-1; TRBD1 is a possible D gene (5 bases). This CDR3 is 11 amino acids long. Germline CDR1 MNHEY, CDR2 SMNVEV (reference sequence). Deletions cut 4 bases from V and 6 bases from J, with 6 bases between. The CDR3 is CASSWGSEAFF. The CDR3 bases are TGTGCCAGCAGTTGGGGGTCTGAAGCTTTCTTT.

A note on this clonotype: The junction and the germline gene differ at one end; a read error may be behind it. The rearrangement links TRBV13 to TRBJ1-2; D ambiguous. This CDR3 has 9 residues. Germline V gene data show CDR1 as PRHDT and CDR2 as FYEKMQ (reference sequence). CDR3 in amino acids: CASSAYKGF. Written as DNA, the CDR3 is TGTGCCAGCAGCGCTTACAAGGGCTTC.

There are many counts of this clonotype. The chain links TRBV7-2 to TRBJ1-6; D might be TRBD1 (6 bases). Germline loops: CDR1 SGHTA, CDR2 FQGNSA. The V and J ends lost 2 bases and 2 bases respectively, with 7 bases between them. There are 15 residues in the CDR3. The DNA of the CDR3 is TGTGCCAGCAGCTTACAGGGGACCTATAATTCACCCCTCCACTTT. Translating it yields CASSLQGTYNSPLHF.

In its sample, this clonotype was seen many times. The genes are TRBV9 and TRBJ1-1; D is ambiguous. Germline V gives CDR1 SGDLS, CDR2 YYNGEE. Trimming stripped 5 bases from V and 1 base from J, with 9 bases between. The CDR3 spans 13 residues. CDR3 bases: TGTGCCAGCAGACCGCAGGAGAACACTGAAGCTTTCTTT. It yields the protein CASRPQENTEAFF.

This clonotype was counted a few times. The J gene is TRBJ2-7, the V gene TRBV7-6, with D uncertain. CDR1 is SGHVS, CDR2 FNYEAQ, per germline. Trimming pared 3 bases from V and 5 bases from J, leaving 11 bases between. The CDR3 runs to 13 residues. The CDR3 DNA reads as TGTGCCAGCAGCTTGGTCTCCATGAACGAGCAGTACTTC. Translating it yields CASSLVSMNEQYF.

This clonotype was observed a handful of times. The chain carries TRBV11-2 and TRBJ1-1; 8 bases are a match to TRBD1. From germline, CDR1 is SGHAT and CDR2 FQNNGV. Trimming at V came to 1 base and at J to 2 bases, leaving 9 bases not matched to a gene. This CDR3 region has 17 residues. The CDR3 spells CASSLVRSGGFNTEAFF. CDR3 in DNA: TGTGCCAGCAGCTTAGTAAGGTCAGGGGGCTTTAACACTGAAGCTTTCTTT.

In regard to this clonotype: A much larger clone sits a single nucleotide away, making a read error possible. V usage is TRBV7-2 and J usage is TRBJ1-1, with 12 bases that match TRBD1. Germline assignment: CDR1 SGHTA and CDR2 FQGNSA. The CDR3 is 16 residues long. CDR3 loop: CASSRGDRGLDTKAFF. The CDR3 coding sequence is TGTGCCAGCAGCCGGGGGGACAGGGGGCTCGACACTAAAGCTTTCTTT.

This clonotype came up many times. The chain couples TRBV5-6 to TRBJ2-5; 9 bases are a match to TRBD2. J gave up 2 bases and V 0 bases, and 5 bases lay outside the gene matches. The CDR3 contains 16 residues. CDR1 and CDR2 from the germline V gene are SGHDT and YYEEEE. CDR3 DNA: TGTGCCAGCAGCTTGGGTGCCAGCGGGGGGCAAGAGACCCAGTACTTC. This sequence encodes CASSLGASGGQETQYF.

This clonotype was detected only once. One base away lies a much larger clone, so this may be a sequencing read error. The J gene is TRBJ2-5, the V gene TRBV7-3, with 8 bases fitting TRBD1. V lost 4 bases and J lost 7; bases outside the gene matches: 8. The CDR3 has 14 residues. Per the germline V gene, CDR1 is SGHTA and CDR2 is FQGTGA. The CDR3 sequence: CASSSTGAPRTQYF. CDR3 sequence (DNA): TGTGCCAGCAGCTCGACAGGGGCCCCAAGGACCCAGTACTTC.

This clonotype occurred many times. The J gene is TRBJ2-7, the V gene TRBV9, with 10 nucleotides matching TRBD2. The CDR3 loop spans 15 amino acids. Germline loops: CDR1 SGDLS, CDR2 YYNGEE. The ends lost 0 bases at V and 2 bases at J; junction bases unmatched: 2. The DNA of the CDR3 is TGTGCCAGCAGCGTAGGAGCGGGGGGGACCTACGAGCAGTACTTC. It translates to CASSVGAGGTYEQYF.

In the case of this clonotype: The junction shows a germline mismatch at one end, possibly a read error. CDR3 region: CANSLVGQGNSYEQYF. CDR3 in DNA: TGTGCCAACAGCTTAGTGGGACAGGGTAACTCCTACGAGCAGTACTTC. V gene TRBV11-2 combines with J gene TRBJ2-7; 9 nucleotides match TRBD1. CDR1 is SGHAT and CDR2 is FQNNGV in the germline V gene. The CDR3 consists of 16 residues.

This clonotype was recorded at least ten times. The chain uses TRBV12-3 or TRBV12-4 and TRBJ1-1; a possible D gene is TRBD1 (6 bases). CDR3 length: 14 residues. Trimming pared 5 bases from V and 1 base from J, leaving 11 bases between. The CDR3 region has the DNA TGTGCCAGCAGTGTTCAGGGGACGAACACTGAAGCTTTCTTT. Its translation is CASSVQGTNTEAFF.

This chain joins TRBV5-5 and TRBJ1-1, with D unclear. CDR1 SGHKS and CDR2 YYEKEE come from the germline V gene (reference sequence). CDR3 length: 13 residues. With 1 base removed from V and 6 bases from J, the gap between germline ends came to 10 bases. CDR3 residues: CASSLSSFPEAFF. Here the CDR3 DNA reads TGTGCCAGCAGCTTGAGTAGCTTCCCTGAAGCTTTCTTT.

This clonotype was detected a few times. The rearrangement links TRBV28 to TRBJ1-3; D uncertain. The CDR3 has 16 amino acids. V lost 5 bases to trimming and J lost 0 bases, with 14 bases between them. Germline lookup yields CDR1 MDHEN and CDR2 SYDVKM. The CDR3 DNA is TGTGCCAGCAGTACCGTCCTGACCATCTCTGGAAACACCATATATTTT. Translation gives CASSTVLTISGNTIYF.

This clonotype has a handful of counts. The chain couples TRBV29-1 to TRBJ1-4; 7 positions match TRBD1. Germline assignment: CDR1 SQVTM and CDR2 ANQGSEA. The CDR3 runs to 15 residues. The V segment lost 1 base and the J segment 2 bases; nucleotides outside the gene matches: 4. The CDR3 DNA reads as TGCAGCGTTGAAGCGACAGGGACGACTAATGAAAAACTGTTTTTT. Translated: CSVEATGTTNEKLFF.

This clonotype was seen at least ten times. V is TRBV2 and J is TRBJ2-7; D is possibly TRBD1 (5 bases). Germline V lookup: CDR1 SNHLY, CDR2 FYNNEI. Trimming left V 3 bases short and J 6 bases short, with 15 bases between. The CDR3 totals 14 residues. The DNA for the CDR3 is TGTGCCAGCAGTGAGGGCGGCAGGGTGAGCGAGCAGTACTTC. Its protein is CASSEGGRVSEQYF.

The rearrangement joins TRBV6-2 or TRBV6-3 to TRBJ2-7; 8 positions agree with TRBD1. The CDR3 consists of 14 residues. The V gene's germline CDR1 is MNHEY and CDR2 SVGEGT. Losses at the gene ends were 7 bases for V and 3 bases for J; bases not matched to a gene: 8. This CDR3 is CASTRTGFIYEQYF. The CDR3 DNA follows: TGTGCCAGCACACGGACAGGGTTCATCTACGAGCAGTACTTC.

This sequence joins TRBV25-1 and TRBJ2-7; maybe TRBD1 (6 bases). V was clipped by 3 bases and J by 5 bases, with 14 bases between them. CDR3 length: 14 amino acids. Germline V lookup: CDR1 MGHDK, CDR2 SYGVNS. As DNA, the CDR3 is TGTGCCAGCAGTGAGGAACAGGGTCGCGACGAGCAGTACTTC. As protein: CASSEEQGRDEQYF.

This clonotype showed up just a few times. The genes are TRBV19 and TRBJ1-1; D uncertain. Germline-derived CDR1 and CDR2 are LNHDA and SQIVND (reference sequence). V gave up 5 bases and J gave up 7 bases, with 8 bases separating them. This CDR3 region has 11 residues. CDR3 sequence: CASSSDVEAFF. CDR3 nucleotides: TGTGCCAGTAGTTCGGACGTTGAAGCTTTCTTT. Drawing the rest from reference TRBV19 and TRBJ1-1, the complete variable domain is DGGITQSPKYLFRKEGQNVTLSCEQNLNHDAMYWYRQDPGQGLRLIYYSQIVNDFQKGDIAEGYSVSREKKESFPLTVTSAQKNPTAFYLCASSSDVEAFFGQGTRLTVV.

This clonotype was seen a few times. This chain links TRBV29-1 with TRBJ2-7; maybe TRBD2 (5 bases). The CDR3 sequence is 12 residues long. V gave up 4 bases and J gave up 0 bases, with 7 bases separating them. The germline V gene encodes CDR1 SQVTM and CDR2 ANQGSEA. The DNA for the CDR3 is TGCAGCGTTGGAGGGTCCTCCTACGAGCAGTACTTC. Amino acids: CSVGGSSYEQYF.

This clonotype was counted at least ten times. The gene calls are TRBV7-9 and TRBJ2-7; no firm D call. V was clipped by 1 base and J by 9 bases, with 13 bases between them. Germline CDR1 SEHNR, CDR2 FQNEAQ (reference sequence). This CDR3 spans 13 amino acids. This CDR3 is CASSLGTAGWQYF. The CDR3, as DNA: TGTGCCAGCAGCTTAGGGACCGCTGGTTGGCAGTACTTC.

Many counts were recorded for this clonotype. V gene TRBV2 combines with J gene TRBJ1-2, with a possible D match to TRBD1 (6 bases). V lost 8 bases, J lost 4 bases, and 14 bases lay in between. In germline, CDR1 is SNHLY, CDR2 FYNNEI. CDR3 length: 13 amino acids. The CDR3 sequence: CASPGGLSYGYTF. In DNA form, the CDR3 reads TGTGCCAGCCCCGGGGGGCTAAGCTATGGCTACACCTTC. Full variable domain (outside the CDR3, taken from reference TRBV2 and TRBJ1-2): EPEVTQTPSHQVTQMGQEVILRCVPISNHLYFYWYRQILGQKVEFLVSFYNNEISEKSEIFDDQFSVERPDGSNFTLKIRSTKLEDSAMYFCASPGGLSYGYTFGSGTRLTVV.

This clonotype has ten or more counts. The V and J genes are TRBV19 and TRBJ2-2; a weak D match, TRBD2 (6 bases). Germline CDR1 is LNHDA and CDR2 is SQIVND (reference sequence). The CDR3 is made up of 13 amino acids. V shed 5 bases and J shed 4 bases, with 8 bases lying between them. The CDR3 sequence is CASSLASTGELFF. The CDR3 DNA is TGTGCCAGTAGTCTAGCGTCCACCGGGGAGCTGTTTTTT.

This clonotype was counted a few times. This sequence joins TRBV7-9 and TRBJ2-1, with D perhaps assigned TRBD1 or TRBD2 (5 bases each). Trimming left V 3 bases short and J 5 bases short, with 11 bases between. CDR3 length: 14 residues. Germline V CDR1 and CDR2: SEHNR, FQNEAQ (reference sequence). The CDR3 reads CASSFEGFNNEQFF. CDR3 DNA: TGTGCCAGCAGCTTTGAGGGGTTCAACAATGAGCAGTTCTTC.

This clonotype is categorized as medium-sized. The chain links TRBV29-1 to TRBJ2-3, with 9 bases identical to TRBD1. Trimming removed 6 bases from V and 2 bases from J; junction bases left unmatched: 9. The length of the CDR3 is 15 residues. CDR1 and CDR2 from the germline V gene are SQVTM and ANQGSEA. The CDR3 sequence is CSVGEDRGYTDTQYF. The CDR3 region has the DNA TGCAGCGTGGGGGAGGACAGGGGCTACACAGATACGCAGTATTTT.

The chain joins TRBV6-5 to TRBJ2-5; D possibly corresponds to TRBD2 (6 bases). Germline CDR1 is MNHEY and CDR2 is SVGAGI. Trimming shortened V by 2 bases and J by 4 bases, and 14 bases separated the two germline ends. This CDR3 spans 15 amino acids. The CDR3 here is CASSYGLGAGETQYF. The CDR3 DNA reads as TGTGCCAGCAGTTACGGTCTGGGAGCGGGAGAGACCCAGTACTTC.

Ten or more counts support this clonotype. The chain carries TRBV7-3 and TRBJ2-3; D not certain. The CDR3 is 14 residues long. CDR1 is SGHTA and CDR2 is FQGTGA in the germline V gene. Trimming cost V 2 bases and J 0 bases, with 6 bases left between them. The CDR3 protein is CASSLGMSTDTQYF. The CDR3 DNA reads as TGTGCCAGCAGCTTAGGGATGAGCACAGATACGCAGTATTTT.

This sequence joins TRBV7-9 and TRBJ2-7, with TRBD1 matching 7 bases. The length of the CDR3 is 14 residues. Trimming at V came to 6 bases and at J to 1 base, leaving 6 bases not matched to a gene. The germline V gene has CDR1 SEHNR and CDR2 FQNEAQ (reference sequence). CDR3 amino acids: CASRNVTGSYEQYF. The CDR3 bases are TGTGCCAGCAGAAATGTGACAGGGTCCTACGAGCAGTACTTC. Based on the CDR3 plus reference TRBV7-9 and TRBJ2-7, the full variable domain is DTGVSQNPRHKITKRGQNVTFRCDPISEHNRLYWYRQTLGQGPEFLTYFQNEAQLEKSRLLSDRFSAERPKGSFSTLEIQRTEQGDSAMYLCASRNVTGSYEQYFGPGTRLTVT.

This clonotype was observed a handful of times. The chain links TRBV5-4 to TRBJ1-1; TRBD1 aligns across 7 bases. CDR3 size: 15 residues. After removal of 2 bases from V and 1 base from J, the junction contained 5 bases not matched to a gene. CDR1 is SGHNT and CDR2 is YYREEE in the germline V gene (reference sequence). CDR3 region: CASSLSGTANTEAFF. CDR3 bases: TGTGCCAGCAGCTTATCGGGGACAGCGAACACTGAAGCTTTCTTT.

The V call is TRBV7-9, the J call TRBJ1-1, with a tentative D call TRBD1 (5 bases). The CDR3 extends over 16 amino acids. Germline loops: CDR1 SEHNR, CDR2 FQNEAQ (reference sequence). V was cut by 5 bases and J by 5 bases, with 21 bases left in between. The CDR3 DNA is TGTGCCAGCAGCCGGGGGGTGGTAGGGTGGGGGACTGAAGCTTTCTTT. This translates into CASSRGVVGWGTEAFF.

At least ten counts were recorded for this clonotype. This chain connects TRBV6-6 to TRBJ2-1, with D hard to call. The CDR3 is made up of 14 amino acids. From germline, CDR1 is MNHNY and CDR2 SVGAGI (reference sequence). V lost 0 bases, J lost 5 bases, and 8 bases lay in between. DNA for the CDR3: TGTGCCAGCAGTTACTCGACGAGTGACAATGAGCAGTTCTTC. This encodes CASSYSTSDNEQFF.